Listed here are 31 T cell receptor beta chains from one sample, sequenced in a study of shared clonotypes between healthy human individuals. The data were produced by immunoSEQ multiplex PCR, yet TCRdb's version contains in-frame clones alone and is incomplete. Here the sample spans some 1 million clones, 65% to 75% being singletons. Sequencing was carried out using memory CD4+ T cells sorted from blood. Specified subset: CD45RA-negative fraction. The receptors were sampled from a man between 18 and 29 years old in good health.

This clone was found once. V and J are TRBV6-6 and TRBJ2-2; no reliable D call. V gave up 9 bases and J gave up 8 bases, with 10 bases separating them. Per the germline V gene, CDR1 is MNHNY and CDR2 is SVGAGI (reference sequence). The CDR3 extends over 11 amino acids. In DNA, the CDR3 is TGTGCCAGTGAGTCCTGGGGGGAGCTGTTTTTT. This codes for CASESWGELFF.

The chain couples TRBV5-6 to TRBJ2-3; 8 positions match TRBD2. Germline CDR1 is SGHDT and CDR2 is YYEEEE. V lost 4 bases, J lost 2 bases, and 6 bases stayed unmatched. The CDR3 covers 15 residues. CDR3 protein: CASSNRGGPTDTQYF. For the CDR3, the DNA is TGTGCCAGCAGCAACCGGGGGGGCCCCACAGATACGCAGTATTTT.

This clone was counted a few times. The V and J genes are TRBV5-8 and TRBJ1-5, with a possible D match to TRBD1 (5 bases). CDR1 SGHTS and CDR2 YDEGEE come from the germline V gene. CDR3 length: 15 residues. The V end lost 5 bases, the J end lost 0 bases, and 12 bases lay between the germline ends. The CDR3: CASSGTYLSNQPQHF. The DNA of the CDR3 is TGTGCCAGCAGTGGGACTTACCTTAGCAATCAGCCCCAGCATTTT.

J is TRBJ2-7 and V is TRBV27, with 8 bases lining up with TRBD1. This CDR3 is built from 15 residues. Per the germline V gene, CDR1 is MNHEY and CDR2 is SMNVEV (reference sequence). The junction had 13 bases not matched to a gene; V was cut back by 7 bases and J by 5 bases. The CDR3 DNA reads TGTGCCAGCAAGGCGGACAGGGCACTGTTCAACGAGCAGTACTTC. Protein sequence: CASKADRALFNEQYF.

This clone turned up a few times. CDR3 residues: CASNPGFGSNQPQHF. Here the CDR3 DNA reads TGTGCCAGCAACCCAGGGTTTGGGAGCAATCAGCCCCAGCATTTT. The chain employs TRBV5-5 and TRBJ1-5; tentatively, D is TRBD1 (5 bases). The CDR3 consists of 15 residues. Looked up from germline, CDR1 is SGHKS and CDR2 is YYEKEE (reference sequence). Trimming removed 6 bases at V and 1 base at J, with 14 bases between. Full variable domain (outside the CDR3, taken from reference TRBV5-5 and TRBJ1-5): DAGVTQSPTHLIKTRGQQVTLRCSPISGHKSVSWYQQVLGQGPQFIFQYYEKEERGRGNFPDRFSARQFPNYSSELNVNALLLGDSALYLCASNPGFGSNQPQHFGDGTRLSIL.

V and J are TRBV18 and TRBJ1-5; D possibly corresponds to TRBD1 (5 bases). This CDR3 has 15 residues. Germline V lookup: CDR1 KGHSH, CDR2 LQKENI. V lost 3 bases and J 0 bases, leaving 9 bases between the germline ends. The CDR3 DNA reads TGTGCCAGCTCACCCAGGGTCTCTAGCAATCAGCCCCAGCATTTT. This sequence encodes CASSPRVSSNQPQHF.

This clone has only a few counts. The chain links TRBV5-1 to TRBJ2-3, with 10 bases that match TRBD2. The CDR3 sequence is 14 residues long. The trim removed 4 bases at V and 8 bases at J, leaving 7 bases unmatched. Germline loops: CDR1 SGHRS, CDR2 YFSETQ. Here the CDR3 reads CASSAASGGSTQYF. The CDR3 nucleotides read TGCGCCAGCAGCGCTGCTAGCGGGGGTAGTACGCAGTATTTT.

With respect to this clone: The same CDR3 is also encoded by other DNA sequences in this sample. The V and J genes are TRBV5-4 and TRBJ2-1, with D uncertain. This CDR3 has 13 amino acids. Germline V lookup: CDR1 SGHNT, CDR2 YYREEE (reference sequence). Trimming took off 4 bases at V and 3 bases at J, with 8 bases between the two ends. CDR3 sequence: CASSLQGYNEQFF. CDR3 in DNA: TGTGCCAGCAGCCTCCAAGGCTACAATGAGCAGTTCTTC.

The CDR3 coding sequence is TGCAGCGTACGGCAGGTAAATCACGAGCAGTACTTC. Protein sequence: CSVRQVNHEQYF. The genes are TRBV29-1 and TRBJ2-7; D gene uncertain. This CDR3 has 12 amino acids. Germline loops: CDR1 SQVTM, CDR2 ANQGSEA. V shed 6 bases and J shed 5 bases, with 14 bases lying between them.

This clone showed up just once. The chain couples TRBV7-9 to TRBJ1-1; D uncertain. Germline loops: CDR1 SEHNR, CDR2 FQNEAQ (reference sequence). The CDR3 extends over 15 amino acids. Trimming shortened V by 1 base and J by 6 bases, and 15 bases separated the two germline ends. This chain's CDR3 is CASSLGDLRLAEAFF. The CDR3 bases are TGTGCCAGCAGCTTAGGAGATTTACGGCTGGCTGAAGCTTTCTTT.

The sample holds many counts of this clone. CDR3 residues: CASSSPRGNYGYTF. CDR3 sequence (DNA): TGTGCCAGCAGTTCCCCCAGGGGAAACTATGGCTACACCTTC. The chain carries TRBV27 and TRBJ1-2, with D maybe TRBD1 (6 bases). The V end was cut by 4 bases, the J end by 2 bases, with 11 bases between. This CDR3 has 14 amino acids. Germline CDR1 reads MNHEY; CDR2 reads SMNVEV (reference sequence).

This chain links TRBV6-6 with TRBJ2-6; tentative D call: TRBD1 (6 bases). The CDR3 runs to 15 residues. The germline V gene encodes CDR1 MNHNY and CDR2 SVGAGI (reference sequence). V lost 6 bases and J 1 base, leaving 10 bases between the germline ends. CDR3 region: CASRRDTSGANVLTF. CDR3 bases: TGTGCCAGCAGACGGGACACGTCTGGGGCCAACGTCCTGACTTTC.

The J gene is TRBJ2-7, the V gene TRBV30; TRBD2 matches 8 bases. The CDR3 has 14 amino acids. Germline-derived CDR1 and CDR2 are GTSNPN and SVGIG (reference sequence). V lost 1 base and J lost 6; bases outside the gene matches: 8. CDR3 sequence: CAWSASGGYLEQYF. The CDR3 nucleotides read TGTGCCTGGAGTGCCAGCGGGGGATATCTCGAGCAGTACTTC. Full variable domain (outside the CDR3, taken from reference TRBV30 and TRBJ2-7): SQTIHQWPATLVQPVGSPLSLECTVEGTSNPNLYWYRQAAGRGLQLLFYSVGIGQISSEVPQNLSASRPQDRQFILSSKKLLLSDSGFYLCAWSASGGYLEQYFGPGTRLTVT.

In its sample, this clone was seen once. The rearrangement links TRBV18 to TRBJ2-7, with 9 bases identical to TRBD1. Germline CDR1 KGHSH, CDR2 LQKENI. V was clipped by 5 bases and J by 5 bases; unmatched bases: 7. The CDR3 has 14 amino acids. The CDR3, as DNA: TGTGCCAGCTCAGGGGGACAGGGCACCCACGAGCAGTACTTC. Encoded protein: CASSGGQGTHEQYF.

The J gene is TRBJ2-7, the V gene TRBV30; 7 bases align to TRBD1. The CDR3 covers 14 residues. Trimming at V came to 2 bases and at J to 7 bases, leaving 11 bases not matched to a gene. Germline values: CDR1 GTSNPN, CDR2 SVGIG (reference sequence). CDR3 residues: CAWSITGARGEQYF. CDR3 DNA sequence: TGTGCCTGGAGTATTACAGGGGCTCGGGGAGAGCAGTACTTC.

CDR3 region: CASSLGQGANEQFF. In DNA form, the CDR3 reads TGTGCCAGCAGCCTTGGACAGGGGGCGAATGAGCAGTTCTTC. This rearrangement joins TRBV5-4 to TRBJ2-1, with TRBD1 identical over 11 bases. Germline V gene sequence: CDR1 SGHNT, CDR2 YYREEE (reference sequence). Trimming cost V 4 bases and J 7 bases; bases outside gene matches: 4. This CDR3 comprises 14 residues.

The V gene is TRBV15, the J gene TRBJ2-3; D uncertain. V was shortened by 1 base and J by 6 bases, with 8 bases between the two germline ends. Germline V gene sequence: CDR1 LNHNV, CDR2 YYDKDF (reference sequence). CDR3 length equals 13 residues. The CDR3, as DNA: TGTGCCACCAGCAGAGCCGCGCGGGATACGCAGTATTTT. Residues: CATSRAARDTQYF.

CDR3 coding DNA: TGTGCCAGCTCAGTCCTTACAGGGATGAACACTGAAGCTTTCTTT. Translated: CASSVLTGMNTEAFF. The chain couples TRBV18 to TRBJ1-1; TRBD1 is a possible D gene (6 bases). Looked up from germline, CDR1 is KGHSH and CDR2 is LQKENI. The CDR3 length is 15 residues. V lost 5 bases to trimming and J lost 0 bases, with 13 bases between them.

This clone appeared once. In the same sample, other DNA sequences code for this CDR3. The gene calls are TRBV5-1 and TRBJ1-5; D remains unclear. The CDR3 covers 13 residues. Germline CDR1 SGHRS, CDR2 YFSETQ. V lost 0 bases and J lost 5, with 6 bases in between. The CDR3 coding sequence is TGCGCCAGCAGCTTGGTCCCCTATCAGCCCCAGCATTTT. This gives the protein CASSLVPYQPQHF. Using reference TRBV5-1 and TRBJ1-5 for the parts outside the CDR3, the full variable domain is KAGVTQTPRYLIKTRGQQVTLSCSPISGHRSVSWYQQTPGQGLQFLFEYFSETQRNKGNFPGRFSGRQFSNSRSEMNVSTLELGDSALYLCASSLVPYQPQHFGDGTRLSIL.

The genes are TRBV19 and TRBJ1-1, with D unclear. The CDR3 is made up of 13 amino acids. Germline V gives CDR1 LNHDA, CDR2 SQIVND (reference sequence). V gave up 6 bases and J gave up 3 bases, with 11 bases separating them. CDR3 DNA: TGTGCCAGTAGAGACAAAGGTCACACTGAAGCTTTCTTT. Protein sequence: CASRDKGHTEAFF.

This chain links TRBV5-1 with TRBJ1-6, with D tentatively TRBD1 (5 bases). Germline V CDR1 and CDR2: SGHRS, YFSETQ. V was trimmed by 4 bases and J by 8 bases, leaving 13 bases between them. The CDR3 contains 14 residues. CDR3 sequence: CASSNRDLDSPLHF. DNA for the CDR3: TGCGCCAGCAGCAACCGGGACCTCGATTCACCCCTCCACTTT. Variable domain in full (rest from reference TRBV5-1 and TRBJ1-6): KAGVTQTPRYLIKTRGQQVTLSCSPISGHRSVSWYQQTPGQGLQFLFEYFSETQRNKGNFPGRFSGRQFSNSRSEMNVSTLELGDSALYLCASSNRDLDSPLHFGNGTRLTVT.

The sample holds a few counts of this clone. This chain joins TRBV7-9 and TRBJ2-7, with TRBD1 matching 10 bases. Trimming cost V 5 bases and J 4 bases; bases outside gene matches: 8. The CDR3 is 15 amino acids. The germline gives CDR1 SEHNR, CDR2 FQNEAQ (reference sequence). Written as DNA, the CDR3 is TGTGCCAGCAGCCCGGGAGACAGGGGGCGATACGAGCAGTACTTC. Translating gives CASSPGDRGRYEQYF.

The chain is built from TRBV9 and TRBJ2-2, with D perhaps matching TRBD2 (5 bases). The CDR3 runs 15 residues. Trimming stripped 1 base from V and 6 bases from J, with 13 bases between. CDR1 is SGDLS and CDR2 is YYNGEE in the germline V gene. CDR3 bases: TGTGCCAGCAGCGTACAAGTAACCGGGGCCGGGGAGCTGTTTTTT. Translating it yields CASSVQVTGAGELFF.

J is TRBJ2-7 and V is TRBV5-1, with a possible D match to TRBD2 (6 bases). Trimming left V 4 bases short and J 2 bases short, with 13 bases between. Germline assignment: CDR1 SGHRS and CDR2 YFSETQ. The CDR3 covers 14 residues. This chain's CDR3 is CASSPGEFPYEQYF. The DNA of the CDR3 is TGCGCCAGCAGCCCGGGGGAATTTCCCTACGAGCAGTACTTC. Complete variable domain (other parts from reference TRBV5-1 and TRBJ2-7): KAGVTQTPRYLIKTRGQQVTLSCSPISGHRSVSWYQQTPGQGLQFLFEYFSETQRNKGNFPGRFSGRQFSNSRSEMNVSTLELGDSALYLCASSPGEFPYEQYFGPGTRLTVT.

The V gene is TRBV4-1, the J gene TRBJ2-3, with 13 positions matching TRBD2. Germline CDR1 is MGHRA and CDR2 is YSYEKL. The ends lost 0 bases at V and 6 bases at J; junction bases unmatched: 15. The CDR3 is 20 residues long. CDR3 sequence reads: CASSQDLDKRLAGGRDTQYF. CDR3 nucleotide sequence: TGCGCCAGCAGCCAAGATCTAGATAAGAGACTAGCGGGGGGCCGGGATACGCAGTATTTT.

The chain recombines TRBV6-1 with TRBJ2-5; 8 bases line up with TRBD1. Germline assignment: CDR1 MNHNS and CDR2 SASEGT. Germline trimming cut 4 bases from V and 4 bases from J; bases unmatched to any gene: 5. The CDR3 is 14 amino acids. CDR3 nucleotide sequence: TGTGCCAGCAGTGGGGGCAGGGGGCGAGAGACCCAGTACTTC. Translation gives CASSGGRGRETQYF.

Worth noting for this clone: The sample contains more than one DNA sequence encoding this CDR3. The chain links TRBV12-5 to TRBJ1-2; tentatively, D is TRBD1 (6 bases). Germline lookup yields CDR1 LGHNT and CDR2 FRNRAP. V was cut by 5 bases and J by 4 bases, with 8 bases left in between. This CDR3 spans 12 amino acids. The CDR3 DNA reads as TGTGCTAGTGGTCGGGACATCTATGGCTACACCTTC. Translation: CASGRDIYGYTF.

The chain joins TRBV18 to TRBJ2-5; tentatively, D is TRBD2 (5 bases). V lost 5 bases, J lost 7 bases, and 26 bases lay in between. The CDR3 extends over 17 amino acids. Germline assignment: CDR1 KGHSH and CDR2 LQKENI. The chain's CDR3 is CASSSMDWELPPGTQYF. Written as DNA, the CDR3 is TGTGCCAGCTCATCAATGGACTGGGAACTACCCCCGGGGACCCAGTACTTC.

The CDR3 coding sequence is TGTGCCAGCAGCGCCTTGTCGACCATACGCTCCTACAATGAGCAGTTCTTC. It encodes CASSALSTIRSYNEQFF. The chain carries TRBV9 and TRBJ2-1; D is ambiguous. Germline V gene sequence: CDR1 SGDLS, CDR2 YYNGEE. The CDR3 covers 17 residues. V lost 3 bases, J lost 0 bases, and 16 bases lay in between.

The chain links TRBV4-1 to TRBJ1-2; 11 bases align to TRBD1. This CDR3 is built from 16 residues. The germline V gene has CDR1 MGHRA and CDR2 YSYEKL. V dropped 4 bases and J dropped 8; count of bases not matched to a gene: 12. The CDR3 region is CASSPRLGQGEIGYTF. The CDR3 nucleotides are TGCGCCAGCAGCCCTCGATTGGGACAGGGGGAGATCGGCTACACCTTC.

The chain combines TRBV6-1 with TRBJ1-6; TRBD1 matches 8 bases. The CDR3 runs to 16 residues. Losses at the gene ends were 5 bases for V and 2 bases for J; bases not matched to a gene: 5. Per germline, CDR1 MNHNS and CDR2 SASEGT. The CDR3 region has the DNA TGTGCCAGCAGTAAAGGACAGGGCACCTATAATTCACCCCTCCACTTT. Encoded protein: CASSKGQGTYNSPLHF.